This T cell receptor (beta chain) was captured in a study of blood T cell repertoires in COVID-19. Across the study: Samples came from the United States, Italy and Spain, spanning acute and convalescent COVID-19.

This table comes from immunoSEQ multiplex PCR, and its TCRdb copy is limited to in-frame clones, with some not included. The table shows about 77,000 clones, with approximately 76% occurring only once. Trimming cost V 4 bases and J 3 bases; bases outside gene matches: 10. The length of the CDR3 is 16 residues. Germline CDR1 LGHNA, CDR2 YNFKEQ. The chain recombines TRBV4-2 with TRBJ2-3; 7 nucleotides agree with TRBD2. The origin of this receptor is a man between 65 and 80 years old with active or convalescent COVID-19. Material for sequencing was peripheral blood. The CDR3 DNA sequence: TGTGCCAGCAGCCTGAGTTGGAGCGGGGCAACAGATACGCAGTATTTT. Amino acid sequence: CASSLSWSGATDTQYF.